Here is one T cell receptor beta chain with its context. Which antigen it targets is not known. Qualities for individual bases were not recorded, and no much larger clone is one base off. This record belongs to a study of T cells in Graves' hyperthyroidism and ophthalmopathy (dated by TCRdb to between 2017 and 2020). Concerning the study at large: Peripheral blood was sampled at the time of initial diagnosis, prior to any treatment. After sampling, hyperthyroidism patients received methimazole starting at 30 mg daily, and ophthalmopathy patients received high-dose intravenous methylprednisolone. Prospective prediction of ophthalmopathy was tested in an independent validation cohort of 18 to 20 hyperthyroidism patients and 15 to 17 patients who later progressed to ophthalmopathy. The 75 to 100 discovery patients were randomly split 7:3 into training and test sets. A discovery cohort of about 100 patients, roughly 40 with Graves' ophthalmopathy and approximately 57 with stable Graves' hyperthyroidism, was used to find distinguishing TCR V-J signatures. The study also compared thyroid tissue and blood T-cell repertoires from about 6 Graves' hyperthyroidism patients. TCR Vbeta CDR3 sequencing of 130 to 150 peripheral blood samples (more than 40 ophthalmopathy, 75 hyperthyroidism and some 17 progressor patients) is reported in the paper. General study outcomes and caveats: Most expanded thyroid clonotypes (frequency above 0.001) were also found in blood, which suggests that blood repertoires may mirror thyroid immune responses. No statistical method was used to set the sample size in advance, and investigators knew the group allocation. In validation, the model predicted progression to ophthalmopathy a median of roughly 6.2 months before onset, with about 64% sensitivity and almost 75% specificity. Ophthalmopathy was separated from stable hyperthyroidism by a 13 V-J signature model, with approximately 90% sensitivity and approximately 81% specificity obtained in cross-validation and 80%/75% obtained in testing.

The TCR beta CDR3 regions were amplified from RNA transcripts. For the first round of RT-PCR on the TCR CDR3, the HTBI primer set was used together with the Qiagen OneStep RT-PCR kit. The libraries were constructed in a second round of multiplex PCR and then size-selected and purified. Libraries were sequenced paired-end with 100 bp reads on an Illumina HiSeq2000. For the original study's pipeline: SOAPnuke was used to process the raw data, with reads discarded if the reads contained adapters or uncalled bases, had a mean Phred below 15, or lacked an exact constant-primer or identifier match. COPE v1.2.5 was used to merge the high-quality paired reads, and each unique nucleotide sequence was defined as a clonotype. MiTCR v1.1 was used to align clonotypes to the IMGT TRBV, TRBD and TRBJ reference segments. The analysis was restricted to V-J combinations with a frequency above 0.0001, which together covered about 99% of the repertoires. The TCS score was defined as the ratio of F50 (clonal expansion) to E x V (chaos), calculated using BLOSUM62-based TCRdist between CDR3 peptides within each V-J. Welch's t-statistics and random forest reduced 500 to 550 V-J features to 10 to 15, which were used in a naive Bayes classifier (R e1071). TCRdb reworked the public reads: Q25 trimming with fastp, MiXCR clone assembly, productive beta chains retained. CDR3 protein duplicates are merged, each entry listing the most common genes and DNA. The V and J calls, along with clone size, are taken from TCRdb and not from the paper's own processing. Recorded for this sample are approximately 520,000 distinct CDR3 sequences; roughly 24% of them occurred a single time. The ten largest clones capture around 10% of the sample.

Ophthalmopathy patients had moderately to severely active disease, with a Clinical Activity Score of 3 or more, a NOSPECS grade of 4 or more, and a disease duration of less than 3 months. Patients with uncontrolled infections, other autoimmune diseases, pregnancy or lactation were excluded. Diagnoses were established on the basis of clinical symptoms, serum thyroxine and TRAb, thyroid ultrasound, and orbital computed tomography. Ficoll-Paque density gradient centrifugation was used to isolate PBMCs from approximately 10 ml of fresh peripheral blood. Trizol reagent was used to extract total RNA, and RNA quality was then checked on an Agilent 2100 Bioanalyzer. From the cysteine up to the phenylalanine, the CDR3 has a length of 14 residues. Only the CDR3 part of the read is kept: 42 bases, read in frame from the first base. The germline V gene yields MNHNS for CDR1 and SASEGT for CDR2. The germline ends are 10 bases apart after V is trimmed by 1 base and J by 4 bases.

The receptor was derived from a young woman with Graves' ophthalmopathy. Sequenced sample: blood. The rearranged segments are TRBV6-1 and TRBJ2-5; the D gene is perhaps TRBD1 or TRBD2, as each covers 5 bases. This receptor has the CDR3 CASSEDWGLETQYF. Read as DNA, the sequence is TGTGCCAGCAGTGAAGATTGGGGGTTAGAGACCCAGTACTTC.